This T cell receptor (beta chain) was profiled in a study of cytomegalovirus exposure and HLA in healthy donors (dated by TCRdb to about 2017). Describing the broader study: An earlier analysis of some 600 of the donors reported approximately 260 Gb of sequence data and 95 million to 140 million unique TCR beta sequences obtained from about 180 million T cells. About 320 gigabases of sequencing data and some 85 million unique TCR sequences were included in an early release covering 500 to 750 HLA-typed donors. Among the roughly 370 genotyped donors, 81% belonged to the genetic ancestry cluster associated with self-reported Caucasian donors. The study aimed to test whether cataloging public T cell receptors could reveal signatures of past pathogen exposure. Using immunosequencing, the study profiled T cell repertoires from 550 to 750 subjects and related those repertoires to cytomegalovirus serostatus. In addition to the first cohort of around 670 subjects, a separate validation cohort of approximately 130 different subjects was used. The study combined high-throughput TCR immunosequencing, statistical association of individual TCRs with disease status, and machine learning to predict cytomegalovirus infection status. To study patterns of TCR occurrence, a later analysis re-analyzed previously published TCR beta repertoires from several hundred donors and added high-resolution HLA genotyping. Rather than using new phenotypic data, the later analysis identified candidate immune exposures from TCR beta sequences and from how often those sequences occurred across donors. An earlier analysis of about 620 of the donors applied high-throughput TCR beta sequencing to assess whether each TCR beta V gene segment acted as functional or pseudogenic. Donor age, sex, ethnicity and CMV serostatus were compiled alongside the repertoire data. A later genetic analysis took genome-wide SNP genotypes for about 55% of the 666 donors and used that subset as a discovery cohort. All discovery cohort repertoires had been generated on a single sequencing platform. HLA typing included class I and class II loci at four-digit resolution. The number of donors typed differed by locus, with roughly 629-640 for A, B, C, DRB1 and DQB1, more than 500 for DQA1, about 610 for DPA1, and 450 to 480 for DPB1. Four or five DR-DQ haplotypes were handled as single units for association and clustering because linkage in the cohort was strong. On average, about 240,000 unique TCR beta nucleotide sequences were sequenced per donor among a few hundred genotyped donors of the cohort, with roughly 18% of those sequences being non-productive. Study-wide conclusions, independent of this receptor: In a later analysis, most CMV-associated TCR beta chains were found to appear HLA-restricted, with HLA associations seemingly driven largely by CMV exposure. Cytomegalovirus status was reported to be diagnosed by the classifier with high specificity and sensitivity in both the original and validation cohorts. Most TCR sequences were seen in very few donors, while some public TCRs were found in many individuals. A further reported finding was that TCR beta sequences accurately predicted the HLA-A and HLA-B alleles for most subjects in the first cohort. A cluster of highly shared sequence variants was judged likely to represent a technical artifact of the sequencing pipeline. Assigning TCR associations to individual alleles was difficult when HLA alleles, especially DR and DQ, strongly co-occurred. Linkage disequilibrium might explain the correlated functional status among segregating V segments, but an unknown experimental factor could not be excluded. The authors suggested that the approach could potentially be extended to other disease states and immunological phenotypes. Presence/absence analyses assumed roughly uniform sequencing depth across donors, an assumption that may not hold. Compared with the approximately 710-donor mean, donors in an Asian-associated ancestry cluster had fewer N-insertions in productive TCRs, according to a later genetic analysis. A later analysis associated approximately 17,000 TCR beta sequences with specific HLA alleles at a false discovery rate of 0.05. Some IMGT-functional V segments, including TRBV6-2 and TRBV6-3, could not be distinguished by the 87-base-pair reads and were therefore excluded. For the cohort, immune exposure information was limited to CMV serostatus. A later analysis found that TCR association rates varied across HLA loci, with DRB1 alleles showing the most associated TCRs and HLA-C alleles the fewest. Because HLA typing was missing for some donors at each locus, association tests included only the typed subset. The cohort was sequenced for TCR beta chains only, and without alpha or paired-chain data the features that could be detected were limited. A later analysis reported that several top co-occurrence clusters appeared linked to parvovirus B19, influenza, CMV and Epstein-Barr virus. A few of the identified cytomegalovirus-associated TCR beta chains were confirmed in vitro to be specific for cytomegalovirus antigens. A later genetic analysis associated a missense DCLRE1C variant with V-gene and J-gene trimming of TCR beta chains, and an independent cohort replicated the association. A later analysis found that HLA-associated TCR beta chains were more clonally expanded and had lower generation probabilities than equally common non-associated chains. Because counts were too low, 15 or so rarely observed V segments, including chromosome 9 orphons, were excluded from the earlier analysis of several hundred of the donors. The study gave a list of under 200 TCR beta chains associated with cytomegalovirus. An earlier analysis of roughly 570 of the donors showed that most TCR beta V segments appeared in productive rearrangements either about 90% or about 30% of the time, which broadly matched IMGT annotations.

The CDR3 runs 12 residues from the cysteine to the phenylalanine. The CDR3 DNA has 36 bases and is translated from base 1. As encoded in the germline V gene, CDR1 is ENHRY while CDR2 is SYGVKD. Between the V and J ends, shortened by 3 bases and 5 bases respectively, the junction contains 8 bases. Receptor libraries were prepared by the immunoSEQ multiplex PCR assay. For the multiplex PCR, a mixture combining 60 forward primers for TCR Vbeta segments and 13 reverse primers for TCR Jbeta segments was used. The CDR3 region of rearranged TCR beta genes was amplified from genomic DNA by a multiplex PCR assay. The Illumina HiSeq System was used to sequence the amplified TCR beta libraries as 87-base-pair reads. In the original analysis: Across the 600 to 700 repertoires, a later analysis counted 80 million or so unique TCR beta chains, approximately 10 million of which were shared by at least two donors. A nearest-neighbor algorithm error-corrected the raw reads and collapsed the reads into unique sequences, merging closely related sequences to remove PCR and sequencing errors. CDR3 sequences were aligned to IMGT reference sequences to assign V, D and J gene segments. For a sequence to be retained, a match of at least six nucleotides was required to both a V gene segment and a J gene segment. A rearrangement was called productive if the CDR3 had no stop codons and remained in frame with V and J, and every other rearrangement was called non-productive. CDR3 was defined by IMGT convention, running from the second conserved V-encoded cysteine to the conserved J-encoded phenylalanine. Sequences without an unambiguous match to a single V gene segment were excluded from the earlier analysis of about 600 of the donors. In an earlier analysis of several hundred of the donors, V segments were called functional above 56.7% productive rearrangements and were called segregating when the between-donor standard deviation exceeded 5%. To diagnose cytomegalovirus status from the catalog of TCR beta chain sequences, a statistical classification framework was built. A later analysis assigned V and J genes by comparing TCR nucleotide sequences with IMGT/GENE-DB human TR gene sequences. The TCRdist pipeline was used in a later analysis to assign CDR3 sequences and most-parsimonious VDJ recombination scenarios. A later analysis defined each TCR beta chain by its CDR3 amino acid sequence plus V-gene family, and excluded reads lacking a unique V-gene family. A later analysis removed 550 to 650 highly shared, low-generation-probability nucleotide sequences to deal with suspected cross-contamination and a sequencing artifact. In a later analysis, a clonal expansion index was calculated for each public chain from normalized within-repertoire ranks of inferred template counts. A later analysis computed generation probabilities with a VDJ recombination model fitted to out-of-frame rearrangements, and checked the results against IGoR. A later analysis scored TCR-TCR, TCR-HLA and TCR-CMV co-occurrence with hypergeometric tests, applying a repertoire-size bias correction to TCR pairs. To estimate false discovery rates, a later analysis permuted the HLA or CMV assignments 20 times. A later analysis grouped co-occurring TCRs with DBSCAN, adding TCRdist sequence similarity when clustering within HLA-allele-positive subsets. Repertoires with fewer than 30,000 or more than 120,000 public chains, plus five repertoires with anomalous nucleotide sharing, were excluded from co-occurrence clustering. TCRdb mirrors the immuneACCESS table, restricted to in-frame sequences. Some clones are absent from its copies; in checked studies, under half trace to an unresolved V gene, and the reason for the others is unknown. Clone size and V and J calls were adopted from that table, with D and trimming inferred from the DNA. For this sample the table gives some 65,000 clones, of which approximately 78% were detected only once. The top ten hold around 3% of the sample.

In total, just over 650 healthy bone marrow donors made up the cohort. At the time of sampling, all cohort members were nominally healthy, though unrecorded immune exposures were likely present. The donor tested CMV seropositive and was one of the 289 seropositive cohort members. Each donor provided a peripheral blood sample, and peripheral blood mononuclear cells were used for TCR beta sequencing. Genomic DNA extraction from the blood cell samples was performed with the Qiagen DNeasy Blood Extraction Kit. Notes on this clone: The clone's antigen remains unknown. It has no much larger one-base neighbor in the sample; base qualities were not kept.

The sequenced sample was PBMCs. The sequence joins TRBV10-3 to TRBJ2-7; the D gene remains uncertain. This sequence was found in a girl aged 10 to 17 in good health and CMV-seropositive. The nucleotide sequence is TGTGCCATCAGTGACCCTATAAACGAGCAGTACTTC. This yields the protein CAISDPINEQYF.